The 29 T cell receptor beta chains below were found in one sample sequenced in a study of blood T cells in healthy people across ages. Alongside a J-beta primer mix, a sample-barcoded 5' primer served in a second PCR lasting roughly 7 to 11 cycles. TCRdb reprocessed the 5' RACE reads via MiXCR and lists one record per CDR3 protein. Of more than 650,000 distinct CDR3 sequences in the sample, approximately 55% are singletons; the top ten hold under 50%. Sequencing was carried out using blood. The receptors stem from a man older than 75 in good health.

This clonotype appeared once. J is TRBJ2-7 and V is TRBV9, with 12 nucleotides matching TRBD2. Germline loops: CDR1 SGDLS, CDR2 YYNGEE. The CDR3 has 16 residues. The V gene end was trimmed by 4 bases and the J gene end by 1 base; junction bases not matched to a gene: 6. The CDR3 loop is CASSLGLAGLSYEQYF. The CDR3 bases are TGTGCCAGCAGCTTGGGACTAGCGGGCCTGTCCTACGAGCAGTACTTC.

This chain connects TRBV20-1 to TRBJ2-7; D is perhaps TRBD1 (6 bases). Trimming took 3 bases from V and 3 from J, leaving 15 bases between them. The CDR3 has 14 amino acids. In germline, CDR1 is DFQATT, CDR2 SNEGSKA (reference sequence). In DNA, the CDR3 is TGCAGTGCTAGTCGAGGGGGATCATTCTACGAGCAGTACTTC. This encodes CSASRGGSFYEQYF.

The chain carries TRBV9 and TRBJ2-6; no clear D. The CDR3 has 16 amino acids. The germline CDR1 and CDR2 sequences are SGDLS and YYNGEE. Trimming left V 4 bases short and J 0 bases short, with 11 bases between. The CDR3 DNA sequence: TGTGCCAGCAGCTCTAACCGGGCCTCTGGGGCCAACGTCCTGACTTTC. Amino acids: CASSSNRASGANVLTF.

This clonotype appeared a few times. V is TRBV7-9 and J is TRBJ2-2, with TRBD2 matching 7 bases. With V trimmed by 6 bases and J by 5 bases, 15 bases remained unmatched. Germline V gene sequence: CDR1 SEHNR, CDR2 FQNEAQ (reference sequence). This CDR3 region has 17 residues. Written as DNA, the CDR3 is TGTGCCAGCAGTTTCCGGGGGGACTCCCGGAGGACCGGGGAGCTGTTTTTT. Translation: CASSFRGDSRRTGELFF.

The chain is built from TRBV18 and TRBJ2-7; D possibly corresponds to TRBD2 (6 bases). The V end was cut by 2 bases, the J end by 3 bases, with 14 bases between. The CDR3 consists of 15 residues. The germline CDR1 and CDR2 sequences are KGHSH and LQKENI. CDR3 coding DNA: TGTGCCAGCTCACCATCGTTCGGAGGGAACTACGAGCAGTACTTC. This sequence encodes CASSPSFGGNYEQYF.

The chain joins TRBV7-2 to TRBJ1-1, with D tentatively TRBD1 (5 bases). This CDR3 contains 15 residues. V was cut by 1 base and J by 1 base, with 10 bases left in between. Germline-derived CDR1 and CDR2 are SGHTA and FQGNSA. CDR3 in DNA: TGTGCCAGCAGCTTAGACCAGGGTTCGAACACTGAAGCTTTCTTT. It is translated as CASSLDQGSNTEAFF.

This clonotype was observed a few times. The chain combines TRBV7-2 with TRBJ1-2; 12 bases are a match to TRBD1. The CDR3 is 15 amino acids. After removal of 5 bases from V and 8 bases from J, the junction contained 9 bases not matched to a gene. Germline CDR1 SGHTA, CDR2 FQGNSA. CDR3 in DNA: TGTGCCAGCAGCAAGGGGACAGGGGGCGTCGAGGGCTACACCTTC. It encodes CASSKGTGGVEGYTF.

Ten or more counts support this clonotype. This chain uses TRBV7-9 with TRBJ2-6; D is uncertain. This CDR3 is 15 amino acids long. Germline loops: CDR1 SEHNR, CDR2 FQNEAQ (reference sequence). DNA for the CDR3: TGTTCAGAGGCTGTCGTTCTCTCTGGGGCCAACGTCCTGACTTTC. Translated, it gives CSEAVVLSGANVLTF.

This chain joins TRBV18 and TRBJ2-7; no firm D call. The DNA end lines up better with TRBJ2-5; the J call may be wrong. This CDR3 comprises 13 residues. Germline CDR1 KGHSH, CDR2 LQKENI. In DNA, the CDR3 is TGTGCCAGCTCACCGAAGGTGGGTGAGACCCAGTACTTC. Translation gives CASSPKVGETQYF.

The chain carries TRBV20-1 and TRBJ2-7, with 13 bases fitting TRBD2. Germline V gives CDR1 DFQATT, CDR2 SNEGSKA (reference sequence). The CDR3 totals 15 residues. V was clipped by 0 bases and J by 3 bases; unmatched bases: 2. The CDR3 DNA reads as TGCAGTGCTAGAGATCGACTAGCGGGAGGCTACGAGCAGTACTTC. It specifies CSARDRLAGGYEQYF.

This sequence joins TRBV20-1 and TRBJ2-7, with 8 bases matching TRBD2. Unmatched junction bases numbered 16, after V lost 3 bases and J lost 9 bases. The CDR3 is 15 residues long. The V gene's germline CDR1 is DFQATT and CDR2 SNEGSKA (reference sequence). CDR3 sequence: CSASRTATSVPGQYF. The CDR3 DNA sequence: TGCAGTGCTAGCCGGACCGCGACTAGCGTCCCCGGGCAGTACTTC.

This clonotype was observed a few times. The V and J genes are TRBV20-1 and TRBJ2-7, with 7 positions matching TRBD1. CDR1 and CDR2 from the germline V gene are DFQATT and SNEGSKA (reference sequence). The CDR3 runs to 16 residues. The trim removed 0 bases at V and 0 bases at J, leaving 8 bases unmatched. Written as DNA, the CDR3 is TGCAGTGCTAGAGATCGCGCACAGGGGAGCTCCTACGAGCAGTACTTC. Protein product: CSARDRAQGSSYEQYF.

A few counts support this clonotype. The chain carries TRBV12-3 or TRBV12-4 and TRBJ2-7, with TRBD2 matching 7 bases. After removal of 5 bases from V and 1 base from J, the junction contained 5 bases not matched to a gene. CDR3 size: 14 residues. The CDR3 coding sequence is TGTGCCAGCAGTCCTCGGCGGGGGTCCTACGAGCAGTACTTC. Residues: CASSPRRGSYEQYF.

In its sample, this clonotype was seen a few times. The genes are TRBV7-9 and TRBJ2-5, with TRBD2 identical over 8 bases. CDR3 size: 15 residues. Per germline, CDR1 SEHNR and CDR2 FQNEAQ (reference sequence). After removal of 4 bases from V and 11 bases from J, the junction contained 15 bases not matched to a gene. CDR3 region: CASSSDPGGRNEQYF. In DNA, the CDR3 is TGTGCCAGCAGCTCGGACCCGGGGGGGAGGAATGAGCAGTACTTC.

The chain carries TRBV21-1 and TRBJ2-4; whether TRBD1, the table's D call, matches the DNA was not checked. The last part of the DNA fits TRBJ2-7 better; the J call may be wrong. TRBV21-1 is a documented pseudogene. The CDR3 sequence is 16 residues long. The CDR3 DNA is TGTGCCAGCAGCAACATAAGGGACAGGGTTCTCTACGAGCAGTACTTC. It specifies CASSNIRDRVLYEQYF.

CDR3 region: CASSPRRRDRGFYNEQFF. CDR3 in DNA: TGTGCCAGCAGTCCACGCCGGCGGGACAGGGGGTTTTACAATGAGCAGTTCTTC. The chain joins TRBV12-3 or TRBV12-4 to TRBJ2-1, with 11 positions matching TRBD1. After removal of 5 bases from V and 4 bases from J, the junction contained 13 bases not matched to a gene. This CDR3 comprises 18 residues.

This clonotype came up a few times. The chain employs TRBV7-8 and TRBJ1-2; D is uncertain. The CDR3 covers 16 residues. The V gene lost 2 bases and the J gene lost 4 bases, with 17 bases spanning the gap. Germline V gene sequence: CDR1 SGHVS, CDR2 FQNEAQ. CDR3 loop: CASSLQGDVISYGYTF. The CDR3 DNA reads TGTGCCAGCAGCTTACAAGGAGATGTAATTAGCTATGGCTACACCTTC.

V is TRBV7-2 and J is TRBJ2-6; tentative D call: TRBD1 (5 bases). CDR3 length equals 15 residues. Deletions cut 2 bases from V and 2 bases from J, with 7 bases between. Per the germline V gene, CDR1 is SGHTA and CDR2 is FQGNSA. In DNA, the CDR3 is TGTGCCAGCAGCTTACCCAGGGCTGGGGCCAACGTCCTGACTTTC. Its translation is CASSLPRAGANVLTF. The entire variable domain, with the rest obtained from reference TRBV7-2 and TRBJ2-6, is as follows: GAGVSQSPSNKVTEKGKDVELRCDPISGHTALYWYRQSLGQGLEFLIYFQGNSAPDKSGLPSDRFSAERTGGSVSTLTIQRTQQEDSAVYLCASSLPRAGANVLTFGAGSRLTVL.

This clonotype was seen just once. The chain has TRBV7-9 and TRBJ2-1, with 8 nucleotides matching TRBD2. CDR1 and CDR2 from the germline V gene are SEHNR and FQNEAQ (reference sequence). This CDR3 region has 15 residues. V lost 2 bases and J lost 7; bases outside the gene matches: 7. The CDR3 is CASSLSGLANNEQFF. CDR3 DNA sequence: TGTGCCAGCAGCTTAAGCGGACTAGCCAATAATGAGCAGTTCTTC.

This clonotype was seen a few times. The V gene is TRBV19, the J gene TRBJ2-1; D may match TRBD1 or TRBD2 (5 bases each). The CDR3 has 13 residues. V gave up 7 bases and J gave up 9 bases, with 16 bases separating them. Per germline, CDR1 LNHDA and CDR2 SQIVND (reference sequence). CDR3 bases: TGTGCCAGTACCCAAAACTCGAGGGGTGAGCAGTTCTTC. Protein: CASTQNSRGEQFF.

This rearrangement joins TRBV12-3 or TRBV12-4 to TRBJ2-4; 10 nucleotides agree with TRBD2. Trimming at V came to 3 bases and at J to 6 bases, leaving 17 bases not matched to a gene. This CDR3 comprises 19 residues. Written as DNA, the CDR3 is TGTGCCAGCAGTTTGGCGCGGGCTAGCGGGAGCGCTTCGGGAAACATTCAGTACTTC. Its protein product is CASSLARASGSASGNIQYF.

The V gene is TRBV2, the J gene TRBJ2-5; TRBD1 agrees at 8 bases. V lost 3 bases to trimming and J lost 5 bases; unmatched junction nucleotides: 5. The CDR3 covers 14 residues. The germline V gene encodes CDR1 SNHLY and CDR2 FYNNEI. The CDR3 sequence: CASSDRGRGETQYF. CDR3 DNA: TGTGCCAGCAGTGACAGGGGGCGCGGGGAGACCCAGTACTTC. Full variable domain (remainder filled in from reference TRBV2 and TRBJ2-5): EPEVTQTPSHQVTQMGQEVILRCVPISNHLYFYWYRQILGQKVEFLVSFYNNEISEKSEIFDDQFSVERPDGSNFTLKIRSTKLEDSAMYFCASSDRGRGETQYFGPGTRLLVL.

V and J are TRBV15 and TRBJ1-1, with no clear D. Germline loops: CDR1 LNHNV, CDR2 YYDKDF (reference sequence). The CDR3 is 14 amino acids. The V end lost 0 bases, the J end lost 9 bases, and 14 bases lay between the germline ends. CDR3 DNA: TGTGCCACCAGCAGAGACAACCTGGGTACTAAAGCTTTCTTT. It specifies CATSRDNLGTKAFF.

Concerning this clonotype itself: Germline is not matched at one junction end, which may reflect a read error. The V gene is TRBV5-1, the J gene TRBJ1-2; D uncertain. The germline V gene has CDR1 SGHRS and CDR2 YFSETQ. The CDR3 has 14 residues. CDR3 sequence: CASSSQMENCGYTF. In nucleotides, the CDR3 is TGCGCCAGCAGCTCCCAGATGGAGAACTGTGGCTACACCTTC.

This clonotype was seen a handful of times. The chain uses TRBV27 and TRBJ2-3; D possibly corresponds to TRBD2 (5 bases). The CDR3 spans 13 residues. Trimming cost V 5 bases and J 9 bases, with 15 bases left between them. CDR1 is MNHEY, CDR2 SMNVEV, per germline (reference sequence). DNA for the CDR3: TGTGCCAGCAGTCCGAACAGCGGATACACGCAGTATTTT. Translation: CASSPNSGYTQYF.

About this clonotype: One end of the junction varies from germline; a read error may be responsible. The genes are TRBV5-1 and TRBJ2-3; TRBD1 or TRBD2 may be the D gene (6 bases each). The CDR3 runs 15 residues. Germline CDR1 and CDR2: SGHRS and YFSETQ. CDR3 region: CVSSPGAGNTDTQYF. The CDR3 region has the DNA TGCGTCAGCAGCCCGGGGGCAGGGAATACAGATACGCAGTATTTT.

CDR3 in DNA: TGCAGTGCTAGAGTTCCCTATGGCTACACCTTC. This translates into CSARVPYGYTF. The rearrangement uses TRBV20-1 and TRBJ1-2; D not certain. CDR1 DFQATT and CDR2 SNEGSKA come from the germline V gene (reference sequence). V lost 1 base to trimming and J lost 4 bases, with 4 bases between them. The CDR3 has 11 amino acids.

The chain joins TRBV9 to TRBJ2-2; the D gene is possibly TRBD1 (6 bases). This CDR3 is built from 13 residues. V was pared by 3 bases and J by 6 bases, with 9 bases between. The V gene's germline CDR1 is SGDLS and CDR2 YYNGEE. Written as DNA, the CDR3 is TGTGCCAGCAGCGGCAGGGGTCCCGGGGAGCTGTTTTTT. The encoded protein is CASSGRGPGELFF.

This chain connects TRBV27 to TRBJ2-1; 10 nucleotides agree with TRBD2. Germline-derived CDR1 and CDR2 are MNHEY and SMNVEV (reference sequence). The length of the CDR3 is 15 residues. Unmatched junction bases numbered 9, after V lost 4 bases and J lost 9 bases. The CDR3 DNA reads as TGTGCCAGCAGTTATAAAGCGGGAGGGCGGGGTGAGCAGTTCTTC. This sequence encodes CASSYKAGGRGEQFF.